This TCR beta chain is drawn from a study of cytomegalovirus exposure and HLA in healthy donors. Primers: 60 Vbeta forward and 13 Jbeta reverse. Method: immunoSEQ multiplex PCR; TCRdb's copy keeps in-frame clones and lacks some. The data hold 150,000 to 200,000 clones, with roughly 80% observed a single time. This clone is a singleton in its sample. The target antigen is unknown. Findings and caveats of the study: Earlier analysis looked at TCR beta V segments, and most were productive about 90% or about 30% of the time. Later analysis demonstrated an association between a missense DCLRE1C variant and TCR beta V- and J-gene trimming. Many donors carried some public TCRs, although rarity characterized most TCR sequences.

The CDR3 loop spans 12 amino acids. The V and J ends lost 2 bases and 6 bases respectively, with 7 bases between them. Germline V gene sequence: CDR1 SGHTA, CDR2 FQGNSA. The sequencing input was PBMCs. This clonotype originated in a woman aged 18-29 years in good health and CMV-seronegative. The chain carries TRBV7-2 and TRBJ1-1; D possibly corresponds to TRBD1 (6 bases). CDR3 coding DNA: TGTGCCAGCAGCTTAAACAGGGCTGAAGCTTTCTTT. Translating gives CASSLNRAEAFF.